Only a few counts were recorded for the clone carrying this T cell receptor beta chain. This CDR3 has 13 amino acids. Trimming left V 0 bases short and J 5 bases short, with 8 bases between. The germline gives CDR1 LNHNV, CDR2 YYDKDF (reference sequence). The sample is drawn from a study of CD8+CD57+ T cells in acquired aplastic anemia. Sequencing was done on patients that had shown CD8+CD57+ cell expansion by flow cytometry. The template used for profiling TCR beta VDJ and CDR3 was genomic DNA. TCRdb fed the reads into MiXCR, producing one record per CDR3 protein. This table has some 150,000 distinct CDR3 sequences, roughly half appearing once.

The V and J genes are TRBV15 and TRBJ2-7; D unresolved. This sequence was found in a human donor with aplastic anemia. The sequencing sample was made of sorted CD4+, CD8+, or CD8+CD57+ T cells (not recorded which) from PBMCs. The CDR3: CATSRDRSDEQYF. The CDR3 region has the DNA TGTGCCACCAGCAGAGATCGTTCCGACGAGCAGTACTTC.